This TCR beta chain was captured in a study of patients and donors after allogeneic stem cell transplantation. From the RT-PCR reads, TCRdb called clonotypes with MiXCR, one entry per CDR3 protein. The data contain some 960,000 distinct CDR3 sequences, 15% to 20% of them singletons. This CDR3 region has 14 residues. The ends were cut back, 4 bases at V and 10 bases at J, with 15 bases in the middle. Germline lookup yields CDR1 SGHKS and CDR2 YYEKEE (reference sequence). The sequencing input was blood, either unsorted or a sorted T cell fraction (not recorded which). This rearrangement joins TRBV5-5 to TRBJ1-6; TRBD1 is a possible D gene (6 bases). This TCR was sampled from a human donor who was either an allogeneic HSCT recipient or a stem cell or donor lymphocyte infusion donor (not recorded which). It is not recorded whose cells these are; they may come from a transplant donor. The CDR3 region has the DNA TGTGCCAGCAGCCTAGGACAGTCTGGCTCACCCCTCCACTTT. It yields the protein CASSLGQSGSPLHF.